Below, one TCR beta chain is given with its context. This clonotype was counted a few times. It lacks a known antigen. Per-nucleotide qualities are absent, and no much larger clonotype sits a single base away. Peripheral blood CD8+ and CD4+ T cells from healthy donors, Susac syndrome patients and multiple sclerosis patients were profiled using high-throughput TCR beta sequencing. The multiple sclerosis controls were treatment-naive patients who had stable or active relapsing-remitting disease and met the revised McDonald criteria. Bulk CD8+ and CD4+ T cells were purified by magnetic negative isolation, while CD8+ TEMRA cells were enriched using FACS. Blood was collected in EDTA tubes and processed within 24 hours, with PBMCs isolated through density gradient centrifugation. PBMCs destined for TCR sequencing were cryopreserved in liquid nitrogen and later thawed in a 37 °C water bath. The sorted or isolated CD4+, CD8+ and CD8+ TEMRA cells had a purity of 90% or higher.

RNA was extracted using the RNeasy kit, and roughly 0.5 to 1 ug of the RNA was reverse transcribed with random hexamers. TCR beta CDR3 regions were amplified with the immunoSEQ multiplex PCR assay covering 54 Vbeta and 13 Jbeta segments. Bias from PCR amplification was corrected by using a synthetic template baseline for primer optimization and for computational correction. On the study's bioinformatics: Reads were assigned to V, D and J genes according to IMGT and analyzed in immunoSEQ Analyzer, with only productive sequences retained. Clonality was calculated as one minus the Shannon entropy normalized by log2 of the number of productive unique sequences. Public and private clones were assessed among the 100 most prevalent clones of each patient and control. Clones were defined as Susac-specific when absent from the healthy and MS cohorts, from approximately 1,100 published viral clones and from other ImmuneACCESS disease sequences. TCRdb redid the processing of the public reads, applying fastp at Q25 and MiXCR, and retained in-frame beta chains. Each record represents a unique CDR3 protein, reported with the most common genes and DNA among its rows. The V and J calls and clone size come from TCRdb's table, not from the authors' own analysis. Counted in this sample were around 300,000 distinct CDR3 sequences; approximately 89% of them appeared once. Clones ranked in the top ten supply 0.18% of the sample.

The data are from a study of CD8 T cells in Susac syndrome (dated by TCRdb to the late 2010s). In terms of the full investigation: Repertoire sequencing was used to test whether CD8+ T cell activation and differentiation in Susac syndrome was antigen driven. Clonality of the CD8+ T cell repertoire was compared between eleven to twelve healthy donors, about 14 Susac syndrome patients and approximately 16 multiple sclerosis patients. The full study reports these points: The TCR sequencing and HLA analysis was acknowledged to have included a relatively small number of individuals.

The junction shows trimming of 1 base on V and 14 bases on J, plus 14 bases between the germline ends. The germline V gene sets CDR1 to MGHRA and CDR2 to YSYEKL. From the cysteine through the phenylalanine, the CDR3 covers 12 amino acids. Only CDR3 DNA is held: 36 bases, read in frame from base 1. The clonotype was recovered from a human donor with multiple sclerosis. Here the chain combines TRBV4-1 and TRBJ1-2, with the D segment identity uncertain. Sequenced sample: CD8+ T cells from PBMCs. This receptor carries the CDR3 CASSQAGTHNTF. The DNA is TGCGCCAGCAGCCAAGCGGGAACCCACAATACCTTC.